Included here is one TCR beta chain sequence, with context. The antigen is unknown. Sorting separated CD25+CD127- cells from the CD4+ cells of roughly five patients. Peripheral blood and lesional scalp punch biopsies were taken from alopecia areata patients. Extracted from the samples, RNA was reverse transcribed into cDNA to serve as the sequencing template. Measured with immunoSEQ multiplex PCR; TCRdb has only the in-frame clones, and not every one. This table holds about 37,000 clones, approximately 54% found once. The sample originates from a study of CD8+ T cells in alopecia areata. In germline, CDR1 is LNHNV, CDR2 YYDKDF (reference sequence). Trimming cost V 0 bases and J 6 bases; bases outside gene matches: 5. The CDR3 has 16 amino acids. Study-wide points: Lesional scalp, notably in alopecia totalis/universalis, had clonality above that of normal scalp.

Specimen: CD4+ Tregs sorted from blood. This sequence originates from a human donor with alopecia areata. The V gene is TRBV15, the J gene TRBJ2-1; 10 nucleotides agree with TRBD2. CDR3 DNA: TGTGCCACCAGCAGAGATGCAGCGGGGGGGCTCAATGAGCAGTTCTTC. Its protein is CATSRDAAGGLNEQFF.